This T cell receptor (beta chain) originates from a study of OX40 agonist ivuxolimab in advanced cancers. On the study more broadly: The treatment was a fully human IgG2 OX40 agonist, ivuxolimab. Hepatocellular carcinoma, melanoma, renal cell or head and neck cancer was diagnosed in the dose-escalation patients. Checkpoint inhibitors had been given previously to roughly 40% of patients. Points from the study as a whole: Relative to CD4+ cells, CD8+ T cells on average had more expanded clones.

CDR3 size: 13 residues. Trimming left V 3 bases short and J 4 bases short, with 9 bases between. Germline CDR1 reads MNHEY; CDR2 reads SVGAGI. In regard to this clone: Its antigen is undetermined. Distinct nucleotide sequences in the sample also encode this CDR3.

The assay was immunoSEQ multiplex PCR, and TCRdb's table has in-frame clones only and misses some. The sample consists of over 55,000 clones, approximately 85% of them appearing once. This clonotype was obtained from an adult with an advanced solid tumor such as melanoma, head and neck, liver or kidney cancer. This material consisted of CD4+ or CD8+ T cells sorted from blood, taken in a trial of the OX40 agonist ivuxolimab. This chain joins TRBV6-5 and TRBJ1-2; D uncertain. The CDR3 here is CASSYQPSYGYTF. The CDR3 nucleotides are TGTGCCAGCAGTTATCAACCCTCCTATGGCTACACCTTC.